The 24 T cell receptor beta chains below all came from one sample that was sequenced in a study of cytomegalovirus exposure and HLA in healthy donors. 13 Jbeta primers and 60 Vbeta primers were used for the PCR. Sequencing used immunoSEQ multiplex PCR; TCRdb keeps in-frame clones, though not all of them. The sample comprises 200,000 to 250,000 clones, over 80% of which are singletons, and 5.4% rests with the top ten. The sample comprised PBMCs. These receptors came from a woman in her forties in good health and CMV-seropositive.

Comment on this clone: The sample carries other DNA sequences with the same CDR3. This chain connects TRBV6-5 to TRBJ2-5; the match to TRBD1 covers 12 bases. Per germline, CDR1 MNHEY and CDR2 SVGAGI. V gave up 6 bases and J gave up 6 bases; unmatched junction bases: 8. The CDR3 runs to 15 residues. This chain's CDR3 is CASSPGQGARKTQYF. In DNA form, the CDR3 reads TGTGCCAGCAGCCCGGGACAGGGGGCGCGGAAGACCCAGTACTTC.

V is TRBV15 and J is TRBJ2-7, with 7 bases aligning to TRBD2. Germline V gives CDR1 LNHNV, CDR2 YYDKDF (reference sequence). The CDR3 extends over 14 amino acids. Trimming removed 0 bases from V and 4 bases from J; junction bases left unmatched: 3. CDR3 in DNA: TGTGCCACCAGCAGAGATGCCGGGAGGTACGAGCAGTACTTC. It is translated as CATSRDAGRYEQYF.

V gene TRBV23-1 combines with J gene TRBJ2-2, with 13 nucleotides matching TRBD2. TRBV23-1 is marked as an open reading frame, function uncertain. V trimming: 2 bases; J trimming: 3 bases; junction bases outside the gene matches: 9. The CDR3 sequence is 19 residues long. CDR3 loop: CASSQHKTSGGPDTGELFF. The CDR3 DNA follows: TGCGCCAGCAGTCAACATAAGACTAGCGGGGGGCCCGACACCGGGGAGCTGTTTTTT.

This clone has only one observation. J is TRBJ2-1 and V is TRBV18; D is perhaps TRBD2 (5 bases). V lost 4 bases and J 1 base, leaving 5 bases between the germline ends. The CDR3 covers 13 residues. Germline V gene lookup returns CDR1 KGHSH and CDR2 LQKENI. The DNA of the CDR3 is TGTGCCAGCTCACGACTATCCTACAATGAGCAGTTCTTC. Translated: CASSRLSYNEQFF.

This chain connects TRBV27 to TRBJ2-7, with 8 bases aligning to TRBD1. This CDR3 is 14 amino acids long. Per the germline V gene, CDR1 is MNHEY and CDR2 is SMNVEV (reference sequence). V shed 6 bases, J shed 0 bases, and the junction held 4 bases outside the gene matches. The CDR3 DNA sequence: TGTGCCAGCAGACCGGGACAGGCCTCCTACGAGCAGTACTTC. It encodes CASRPGQASYEQYF.

The chain joins TRBV29-1 to TRBJ1-1, with 8 bases that match TRBD1. This CDR3 is 13 amino acids long. Trimming cost V 6 bases and J 5 bases; bases outside gene matches: 8. In germline, CDR1 is SQVTM, CDR2 ANQGSEA. The CDR3 sequence is CSVKGQEITEAFF. As DNA, the CDR3 is TGCAGCGTGAAGGGACAGGAGATTACTGAAGCTTTCTTT. The full variable domain, with the rest looked up from reference TRBV29-1 and TRBJ1-1, is SAVISQKPSRDICQRGTSLTIQCQVDSQVTMMFWYRQQPGQSLTLIATANQGSEATYESGFVIDKFPISRPNLTFSTLTVSNMSPEDSSIYLCSVKGQEITEAFFGQGTRLTVV.

This clone was seen a handful of times. Sequence at one end of the junction differs from germline and may be a read error. The chain carries TRBV6-1 and TRBJ1-4; D unresolved. The CDR3 runs 16 residues. Per germline, CDR1 MNHNS and CDR2 SASEGT. The CDR3 nucleotides are TGTGCCAGCAATGAATGGGCCCGGGGAGGGAATGAAAAACTGTTTTTT. It translates to CASNEWARGGNEKLFF.

The J gene is TRBJ2-3, the V gene TRBV5-1, with 14 bases fitting TRBD2. V lost 0 bases, J lost 4 bases, and 4 bases stayed unmatched. Germline V CDR1 and CDR2: SGHRS, YFSETQ. The CDR3 is 17 amino acids. The CDR3 loop reads CASSLGLAGGIADTQYF. CDR3 bases: TGCGCCAGCAGCTTGGGACTAGCGGGAGGGATCGCAGATACGCAGTATTTT.

The gene calls are TRBV6-4 and TRBJ2-2; 12 bases are shared with TRBD2. V lost 5 bases to trimming and J lost 3 bases; unmatched junction nucleotides: 10. The V gene's germline CDR1 is MRHNA and CDR2 SNTAGT. The CDR3 is made up of 18 amino acids. The CDR3 sequence is CASSKSIGLAGYTGELFF. CDR3 in DNA: TGTGCCAGCAGTAAATCAATTGGACTAGCGGGATACACCGGGGAGCTGTTTTTT.

CDR3 nucleotides: TGTGCCAGCAGCCCCCGCTCGGGGGAAACTAATGAAAAACTGTTTTTT. As protein: CASSPRSGETNEKLFF. The gene calls are TRBV4-2 and TRBJ1-4; TRBD1 might be the D (5 bases). Germline V gives CDR1 LGHNA, CDR2 YNFKEQ. The V gene lost 4 bases and the J gene lost 1 base, with 13 bases spanning the gap. The length of the CDR3 is 16 residues.

The rearrangement joins TRBV7-2 to TRBJ2-5; 7 bases fit TRBD1. The CDR3 extends over 15 amino acids. The trim removed 1 base at V and 1 base at J, leaving 3 bases unmatched. Germline V gene data show CDR1 as SGHTA and CDR2 as FQGNSA. The CDR3: CASSLGGQFQETQYF. CDR3 nucleotide sequence: TGTGCCAGCAGCTTAGGGGGACAGTTCCAAGAGACCCAGTACTTC. Complete variable domain (other parts from reference TRBV7-2 and TRBJ2-5): GAGVSQSPSNKVTEKGKDVELRCDPISGHTALYWYRQSLGQGLEFLIYFQGNSAPDKSGLPSDRFSAERTGGSVSTLTIQRTQQEDSAVYLCASSLGGQFQETQYFGPGTRLLVL.

This clone appeared once. This rearrangement joins TRBV30 to TRBJ1-1; TRBD1 might be the D (5 bases). V was clipped by 5 bases and J by 1 base, with 5 bases between them. The CDR3 loop spans 11 amino acids. Germline V lookup: CDR1 GTSNPN, CDR2 SVGIG (reference sequence). As DNA, the CDR3 is TGTGCCTGGGACAGGAACACTGAAGCTTTCTTT. Protein sequence: CAWDRNTEAFF.

The chain couples TRBV11-3 to TRBJ2-7; 8 bases are shared with TRBD1. Germline CDR1 reads SGHNT; CDR2 reads YENEEA. This CDR3 has 17 residues. Losses at the gene ends were 1 base for V and 5 bases for J; bases not matched to a gene: 13. CDR3 bases: TGTGCCAGCAGCTTAGGCCGACAGGGGAGGAGGTCCCACGAGCAGTACTTC. Translation: CASSLGRQGRRSHEQYF.

This clone appeared once. The rearrangement joins TRBV5-4 to TRBJ2-7; 7 bases fit TRBD1. The V gene's germline CDR1 is SGHNT and CDR2 YYREEE (reference sequence). V lost 5 bases, J lost 7 bases, and 18 bases stayed unmatched. This CDR3 is built from 16 residues. The CDR3 here is CASSSPDRTLSGEQYF. CDR3 DNA sequence: TGTGCCAGCAGTTCCCCGGACAGGACCCTCTCGGGAGAGCAGTACTTC. The entire variable domain, with the rest obtained from reference TRBV5-4 and TRBJ2-7, is as follows: ETGVTQSPTHLIKTRGQQVTLRCSSQSGHNTVSWYQQALGQGPQFIFQYYREEENGRGNFPPRFSGLQFPNYSSELNVNALELDDSALYLCASSSPDRTLSGEQYFGPGTRLTVT.

V gene TRBV5-1 combines with J gene TRBJ1-1; 7 bases line up with TRBD1. V dropped 2 bases and J dropped 0; count of bases not matched to a gene: 4. This CDR3 contains 15 residues. The germline gives CDR1 SGHRS, CDR2 YFSETQ. Here the CDR3 reads CASSLGGYVNTEAFF. Here the CDR3 DNA reads TGCGCCAGCAGCTTAGGGGGCTATGTGAACACTGAAGCTTTCTTT.

V usage is TRBV5-4 and J usage is TRBJ2-7; tentative D call: TRBD2 (5 bases). The V end lost 0 bases, the J end lost 2 bases, and 12 bases lay between the germline ends. The CDR3 sequence is 15 residues long. The V gene's germline CDR1 is SGHNT and CDR2 YYREEE (reference sequence). CDR3 nucleotides: TGTGCCAGCAGCTTGGGTGGTAGCGAAGCCTACGAGCAGTACTTC. This encodes CASSLGGSEAYEQYF.

On this clone: One end of the junction does not line up with germline, which may come from a read error. The CDR3 sequence: CASSLAGGGSGTQYF. For the CDR3, the DNA is TGTGCCAGCAGTTTAGCGGGGGGAGGATCGGGGACCCAGTACTTC. This rearrangement joins TRBV7-2 to TRBJ2-5; 10 bases are a match to TRBD2. CDR3 size: 15 residues. The germline gives CDR1 SGHTA, CDR2 FQGNSA. The full variable domain, rest sourced from reference TRBV7-2 and TRBJ2-5, is GAGVSQSPSNKVTEKGKDVELRCDPISGHTALYWYRQSLGQGLEFLIYFQGNSAPDKSGLPSDRFSAERTGGSVSTLTIQRTQQEDSAVYLCASSLAGGGSGTQYFGPGTRLLVL.

The DNA of the CDR3 is TGTGCCAGCGCCCGACCAGGGCATGGCTACACCTTC. Translating it yields CASARPGHGYTF. The rearrangement links TRBV2 to TRBJ1-2; possibly TRBD1 for D (5 bases). Germline CDR1 and CDR2: SNHLY and FYNNEI. The CDR3 contains 12 residues. V lost 8 bases and J 6 bases, leaving 13 bases between the germline ends.

J is TRBJ2-7 and V is TRBV18, with 10 bases lining up with TRBD1. Germline lookup yields CDR1 KGHSH and CDR2 LQKENI. CDR3 length: 16 residues. Trimming removed 0 bases from V and 2 bases from J; junction bases left unmatched: 4. The CDR3 protein is CASSPPDRGATYEQYF. CDR3 DNA: TGTGCCAGCTCACCACCGGACAGGGGGGCTACCTACGAGCAGTACTTC.

The chain uses TRBV7-8 and TRBJ2-1; the D gene is possibly TRBD2 (5 bases). CDR1 is SGHVS and CDR2 is FQNEAQ in the germline V gene. This CDR3 is built from 19 residues. V lost 9 bases to trimming and J lost 0 bases, with 27 bases between them. The CDR3 nucleotides read TGTGCCAGTTCACGGTACGGGATCCTAAGCCCGAGCTCCTACAATGAGCAGTTCTTC. It specifies CASSRYGILSPSSYNEQFF.

This clone was detected only a few times. CDR3 DNA: TGTGCCTGGAGTGTACAGGTGGATTCACCCCTCCACTTT. Amino acids: CAWSVQVDSPLHF. The chain employs TRBV30 and TRBJ1-6, with D tentatively TRBD1 (5 bases). Per the germline V gene, CDR1 is GTSNPN and CDR2 is SVGIG (reference sequence). This CDR3 spans 13 amino acids. Trimming pared 0 bases from V and 8 bases from J, leaving 8 bases between.

This clone was seen a few times. J is TRBJ1-2 and V is TRBV6-1; the D is unclear. V lost 4 bases and J lost 8, with 14 bases in between. CDR3 length equals 13 residues. Germline V CDR1 and CDR2: MNHNS, SASEGT. The CDR3 spells CASSAGREGGYTF. In DNA form, the CDR3 reads TGTGCCAGCAGTGCGGGGAGGGAGGGAGGCTACACCTTC.

This rearrangement joins TRBV6-5 to TRBJ1-4; D is undetermined. Looked up from germline, CDR1 is MNHEY and CDR2 is SVGAGI. The CDR3 sequence is 16 residues long. Trimming left V 0 bases short and J 8 bases short, with 16 bases between. The DNA of the CDR3 is TGTGCCAGCAGTTACTCGGGCGAGGGTGGGAAAGAAAAACTGTTTTTT. Its protein is CASSYSGEGGKEKLFF.

The chain uses TRBV5-1 and TRBJ1-3; 7 bases line up with TRBD1. From germline, CDR1 is SGHRS and CDR2 YFSETQ. This CDR3 is 17 amino acids long. V trimming: 0 bases; J trimming: 0 bases; junction bases outside the gene matches: 6. The CDR3 sequence is CASSLAGTASSGNTIYF. DNA for the CDR3: TGCGCCAGCAGCTTGGCCGGGACAGCGAGCTCTGGAAACACCATATATTTT. Together with reference TRBV5-1 and TRBJ1-3, the CDR3 gives the full variable domain: KAGVTQTPRYLIKTRGQQVTLSCSPISGHRSVSWYQQTPGQGLQFLFEYFSETQRNKGNFPGRFSGRQFSNSRSEMNVSTLELGDSALYLCASSLAGTASSGNTIYFGEGSWLTVV.